One sample yielded the 27 T cell receptor beta chains listed below, sequenced in a study of post-analysis software for immune sequencing data. Study findings and constraints: When patients were compared with controls, a handful of TRBV segments were more frequent, TRBV5-6, TRBV5-1 and TRBV20-1 among them.

Built from TCR beta cDNA, the libraries had unique molecular identifiers in them. Each CDR3 protein is one row after TCRdb ran MiXCR on the PCR reads. The sample has 430,000 or so distinct CDR3 sequences, more than 30% seen once. Their target antigens are unknown. Sequenced material: blood. These TCRs come from a girl aged 2 to 9 with multiple sclerosis.

The V gene is TRBV6-1, the J gene TRBJ1-5; 9 nucleotides agree with TRBD1. With 7 bases clipped from V and 5 bases from J, the junction kept 6 bases outside the gene matches. The CDR3 length is 14 residues. Per the germline V gene, CDR1 is MNHNS and CDR2 is SASEGT. This CDR3 reads CASTTGGRDQPQHF. DNA of the CDR3: TGTGCCAGCACTACAGGGGGCAGGGATCAGCCCCAGCATTTT.

V gene TRBV3-1 combines with J gene TRBJ2-7; possibly TRBD2 for D (10 bases). The CDR3 length is 19 residues. Germline CDR1 reads LGHDT; CDR2 reads YNNKEL (reference sequence). Trimming left V 4 bases short and J 3 bases short, with 28 bases between. For the CDR3, the DNA is TGTGCCAGCAGCCTATGGGACAGGGCGCGGCTAGCGGGAGTCTACGAGCAGTACTTC. Residues: CASSLWDRARLAGVYEQYF.

The gene calls are TRBV7-2 and TRBJ1-1; D is possibly TRBD1 (5 bases). Trimming left V 6 bases short and J 3 bases short, with 5 bases between. Germline CDR1 reads SGHTA; CDR2 reads FQGNSA. CDR3 length: 11 amino acids. CDR3 amino acids: CASRGDTEAFF. The CDR3 nucleotides are TGTGCCAGCAGGGGGGACACTGAAGCTTTCTTT.

This rearrangement joins TRBV2 to TRBJ1-2; D may be TRBD1 (6 bases). Looked up from germline, CDR1 is SNHLY and CDR2 is FYNNEI. This CDR3 has 15 amino acids. Trimming took off 6 bases at V and 0 bases at J, with 14 bases between the two ends. The CDR3 bases are TGTGCCAGCAGCCTCCAGGGGAATCCTAACTATGGCTACACCTTC. The encoded protein is CASSLQGNPNYGYTF.

This rearrangement joins TRBV5-1 to TRBJ2-5; D is undetermined. Deletions cut 4 bases from V and 2 bases from J, with 15 bases between. This CDR3 is 15 amino acids long. Germline CDR1 is SGHRS and CDR2 is YFSETQ. This CDR3 reads CASSRQIQGQETQYF. CDR3 DNA: TGCGCCAGCAGCCGCCAAATACAAGGACAAGAGACCCAGTACTTC.

As for this clonotype: Sequence at one end of the junction differs from germline and may be a read error. The chain recombines TRBV11-2 with TRBJ2-7; 7 bases agree with TRBD1. The CDR3 runs to 14 residues. Per germline, CDR1 SGHAT and CDR2 FQNNGV. CDR3 in DNA: TGTACCAGCAGCTTAGACAGGGTTAGCTACGAGCAGTACTTC. It is translated as CTSSLDRVSYEQYF.

The rearrangement links TRBV6-5 to TRBJ2-2, with 8 positions matching TRBD1. CDR1 MNHEY and CDR2 SVGAGI come from the germline V gene. V was clipped by 6 bases and J by 4 bases; unmatched bases: 7. This CDR3 has 15 residues. CDR3 in amino acids: CASRHPGGVTGELFF. For the CDR3, the DNA is TGTGCCAGCAGACACCCAGGGGGCGTCACCGGGGAGCTGTTTTTT.

The V gene is TRBV12-3 or TRBV12-4, the J gene TRBJ2-7; D remains unclear. Trimming shortened V by 3 bases and J by 5 bases, and 11 bases separated the two germline ends. CDR3 length: 13 residues. CDR3 coding DNA: TGTGCCAGCAGTTTCCGTGAGACTGACGAGCAGTACTTC. Translated: CASSFRETDEQYF.

The V and J genes are TRBV6-5 and TRBJ2-7; D unresolved. Per germline, CDR1 MNHEY and CDR2 SVGAGI. The CDR3 extends over 13 amino acids. V was cut by 2 bases and J by 6 bases, with 11 bases left in between. In nucleotides, the CDR3 is TGTGCCAGCAGTTACAATAGTGTAGGCGAGCAGTACTTC. Protein: CASSYNSVGEQYF.

The V and J genes are TRBV5-1 and TRBJ2-3; D gene ambiguous. CDR1 and CDR2 from the germline V gene are SGHRS and YFSETQ. This CDR3 is built from 17 residues. Deletions cut 1 base from V and 3 bases from J, with 18 bases between. This chain's CDR3 is CASSLPRLKGRTDTQYF. For the CDR3, the DNA is TGCGCCAGCAGCTTGCCCCGACTTAAAGGAAGAACAGATACGCAGTATTTT.

This clonotype has only a few counts. The rearrangement joins TRBV28 to TRBJ2-1, with D unresolved. Trimming cost V 6 bases and J 3 bases, with 3 bases left between them. Germline CDR1 MDHEN, CDR2 SYDVKM. The CDR3 is 11 residues long. The CDR3 sequence is CASRFYNEQFF. The CDR3 DNA reads as TGTGCCAGCAGATTCTACAATGAGCAGTTCTTC.

V is TRBV24-1 and J is TRBJ2-5; the match to TRBD2 covers 9 bases. V trimming: 3 bases; J trimming: 5 bases; junction bases outside the gene matches: 12. The length of the CDR3 is 17 residues. Germline assignment: CDR1 KGHDR and CDR2 SFDVKD. CDR3 DNA: TGTGCCACCAGTGATGGGACTAGCAGCAGGGGCAGGGAGACCCAGTACTTC. It specifies CATSDGTSSRGRETQYF.

Only one count was recorded for this clonotype. The chain joins TRBV3-1 to TRBJ2-7; D not certain. The CDR3 runs 13 residues. V lost 0 bases, J lost 4 bases, and 7 bases lay in between. Germline CDR1 LGHDT, CDR2 YNNKEL (reference sequence). The CDR3 protein is CASSQEGCYEQYF. The CDR3 nucleotides are TGTGCCAGCAGCCAAGAGGGGTGTTACGAGCAGTACTTC.

This clonotype was observed a few times. CDR3 coding DNA: TGTGCCAGCAGTTACTCCCCCACTAGGGGTCAAGAGACCCAGTACTTC. Translated: CASSYSPTRGQETQYF. This rearrangement joins TRBV6-5 to TRBJ2-5; tentatively, D is TRBD1 or TRBD2 (5 bases each). Trimming stripped 0 bases from V and 2 bases from J, with 13 bases between. Germline CDR1 is MNHEY and CDR2 is SVGAGI. CDR3 size: 16 residues.

The chain uses TRBV6-5 and TRBJ2-4, with D possibly TRBD2 on 6 matching bases. The DNA matches TRBJ2-7 better at its end, which makes the J call doubtful. Germline V gene lookup returns CDR1 MNHEY and CDR2 SVGAGI. The CDR3 consists of 14 residues. CDR3 sequence: CASSPRRDLGEQYF. In nucleotides, the CDR3 is TGTGCCAGCAGTCCACGCCGGGACTTGGGCGAGCAGTACTTC.

The rearrangement joins TRBV20-1 to TRBJ1-4, with a weak D call TRBD1 (5 bases). This CDR3 spans 13 amino acids. Trimming pared 5 bases from V and 7 bases from J, leaving 14 bases between. The germline CDR1 and CDR2 sequences are DFQATT and SNEGSKA (reference sequence). CDR3 sequence: CSADGTPGEKLFF. Written as DNA, the CDR3 is TGCAGTGCTGATGGGACGCCCGGTGAAAAACTGTTTTTT.

The chain carries TRBV10-3 and TRBJ1-5; D gene unclear. CDR1 is ENHRY and CDR2 is SYGVKD in the germline V gene. Trimming stripped 4 bases from V and 4 bases from J, with 5 bases between. The CDR3 length is 12 residues. CDR3 sequence: CAISGGNQPQHF. CDR3 bases: TGTGCCATCAGTGGAGGAAATCAGCCCCAGCATTTT.

This clonotype was counted between two and nine times. This chain uses TRBV12-3 or TRBV12-4 with TRBJ2-7, with 7 positions matching TRBD1. V lost 2 bases and J lost 2; bases outside the gene matches: 3. This CDR3 is built from 14 residues. Written as DNA, the CDR3 is TGTGCCAGCAGTTTAATGGACAGGACCTACGAGCAGTACTTC. Translation: CASSLMDRTYEQYF.

V is TRBV13 and J is TRBJ2-7; D is undetermined. The germline V and J ends were trimmed by 5 bases and 1 base, with 9 bases remaining between them. The V gene's germline CDR1 is PRHDT and CDR2 FYEKMQ (reference sequence). The CDR3 contains 13 residues. DNA for the CDR3: TGTGCCAGCAGCGGTGTCAGGTCCTACGAGCAGTACTTC. Translation gives CASSGVRSYEQYF.

This clonotype was counted a few times. The gene calls are TRBV29-1 and TRBJ1-2; possibly TRBD1 for D (5 bases). The V end lost 2 bases, the J end lost 2 bases, and 9 bases lay between the germline ends. Germline V CDR1 and CDR2: SQVTM, ANQGSEA. The CDR3 covers 13 residues. CDR3 sequence (DNA): TGCAGCGTTGAACCTCGGGGGAACTATGGCTACACCTTC. Translation: CSVEPRGNYGYTF.

The chain employs TRBV20-1 and TRBJ2-3; D uncertain. There are 15 residues in the CDR3. Trimming cost V 6 bases and J 0 bases, with 16 bases left between them. Germline V CDR1 and CDR2: DFQATT, SNEGSKA (reference sequence). The CDR3 nucleotides read TGCAGTGCCCCCCTCTGGGGTACTAGCACAGATACGCAGTATTTT. Its protein is CSAPLWGTSTDTQYF.

V is TRBV3-1 and J is TRBJ1-2; D is uncertain. CDR1 and CDR2 (germline): LGHDT, YNNKEL (reference sequence). V was cut by 4 bases and J by 8 bases, with 23 bases left in between. The CDR3 loop spans 16 amino acids. CDR3 sequence (DNA): TGTGCCAGCAGCCGTATGGAGCTGACTCCTACGGAAGGCTACACCTTC. It codes for CASSRMELTPTEGYTF.

The V and J genes are TRBV18 and TRBJ2-1; the D gene is possibly TRBD2 (5 bases). In germline, CDR1 is KGHSH, CDR2 LQKENI. The CDR3 runs 16 residues. The ends were cut back, 6 bases at V and 9 bases at J, with 24 bases in the middle. The CDR3 is CASSRGTTPLLGEQFF. For the CDR3, the DNA is TGTGCCAGCTCCCGGGGAACGACACCCCTTTTGGGTGAGCAGTTCTTC.

This clonotype showed up just a few times. CDR3 DNA: TGTGCCAGCAGCTTCGGAGCCAGGGACCTCTACGAGCAGTACTTC. This encodes CASSFGARDLYEQYF. The rearrangement uses TRBV5-6 and TRBJ2-7; D may match TRBD1 or TRBD2 (5 bases each). With 2 bases removed from V and 3 bases from J, the gap between germline ends came to 15 bases. This CDR3 has 15 amino acids. The germline gives CDR1 SGHDT, CDR2 YYEEEE.

This chain connects TRBV14 to TRBJ2-4; 7 bases agree with TRBD2. The J call is doubtful: the DNA matches TRBJ2-7 better. Germline V CDR1 and CDR2: SGHDN, FVKESK. The CDR3 contains 13 residues. The CDR3 here is CASSQGRGDEQYF. The CDR3 region has the DNA TGTGCCAGCAGCCAAGGACGGGGGGACGAGCAGTACTTC.

This clonotype was detected only a few times. The chain links TRBV15 to TRBJ1-2; D is perhaps TRBD1 (6 bases). Trimming removed 0 bases from V and 9 bases from J, with 8 bases in between. The CDR3 consists of 12 residues. CDR1 and CDR2 (germline): LNHNV, YYDKDF (reference sequence). CDR3 in amino acids: CATSRDRGSYTF. The DNA of the CDR3 is TGTGCCACCAGCAGAGATAGGGGGAGCTACACCTTC.

This chain joins TRBV20-1 and TRBJ2-2, with TRBD2 matching 10 bases. Germline CDR1 is DFQATT and CDR2 is SNEGSKA (reference sequence). Trimming at V came to 2 bases and at J to 7 bases, leaving 7 bases not matched to a gene. The CDR3 spans 15 residues. CDR3 sequence reads: CSARLAGALGGELFF. As DNA, the CDR3 is TGCAGTGCTAGACTAGCGGGGGCCCTCGGCGGGGAGCTGTTTTTT.